This TCR beta chain was sequenced in a study of shared clonotypes between healthy human individuals. About the study: The cohort comprised a couple of women and a few men. Their ages spanned 18 to 49 years.

Study findings and constraints: Rarefaction indicated that sorted-subset sequencing remained incomplete although depth was large. The authors expected sequencing depth to affect clonotype sharing among donors.

With respect to this clone: Its antigen is unknown.

Each of the donors was a healthy adult who was HIV-negative and had not had a recent acute infection or vaccination. Trimming removed 0 bases at V and 4 bases at J, with 11 bases between. From germline, CDR1 is GTSNPN and CDR2 SVGIG (reference sequence). The CDR3 sequence is 14 residues long. Method: immunoSEQ multiplex PCR; TCRdb's copy keeps in-frame clones and lacks some. The sample lists 2 million to 2.5 million clones; under 95% were seen once. The receptor comes from a man aged 18 to 30 in good health. Some clones in this sample may be carry-over from other donors' samples. The chain recombines TRBV30 with TRBJ2-3; D may correspond to TRBD1 or TRBD2 (5 bases each). Sequenced input: naive CD4+ T cells from PBMCs. Stated subset: CD45RA+ positively selected. CDR3 sequence: CAWSVSVGADTQYF. The CDR3 DNA is TGTGCCTGGAGTGTAAGTGTGGGGGCAGATACGCAGTATTTT.